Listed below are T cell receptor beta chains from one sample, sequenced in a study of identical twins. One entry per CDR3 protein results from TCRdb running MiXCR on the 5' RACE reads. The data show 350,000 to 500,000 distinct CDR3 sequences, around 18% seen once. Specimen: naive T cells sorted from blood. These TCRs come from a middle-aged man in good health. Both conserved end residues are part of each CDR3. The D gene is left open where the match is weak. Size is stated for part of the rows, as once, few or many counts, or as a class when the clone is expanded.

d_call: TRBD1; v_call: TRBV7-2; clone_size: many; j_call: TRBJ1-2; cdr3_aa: CASSLGGQDLYGYTF; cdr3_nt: TGTGCCAGCAGCTTAGGAGGACAGGACCTTTATGGCTACACCTTC
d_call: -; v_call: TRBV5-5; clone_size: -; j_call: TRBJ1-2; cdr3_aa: CASSLGAGLYGYTF; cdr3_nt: TGTGCCAGCAGCTTGGGAGCAGGACTCTATGGCTACACCTTC
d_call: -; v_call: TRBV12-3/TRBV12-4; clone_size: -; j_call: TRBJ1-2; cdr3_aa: CASSFTRYGYTF; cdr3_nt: TGTGCCAGCAGTTTTACGCGCTATGGCTACACCTTC
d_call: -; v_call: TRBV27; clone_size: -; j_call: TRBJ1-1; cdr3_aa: CASSSETQASTGRKRAEAFF; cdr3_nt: TGTGCCAGCAGTTCCGAGACTCAGGCCTCGACTGGGCGTAAAAGGGCTGAAGCTTTCTTT
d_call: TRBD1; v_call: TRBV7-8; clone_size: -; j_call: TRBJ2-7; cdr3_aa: CASSLGILRDRSYEQYF; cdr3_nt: TGTGCCAGCAGCTTAGGAATTCTCCGGGACAGATCCTACGAGCAGTACTTC
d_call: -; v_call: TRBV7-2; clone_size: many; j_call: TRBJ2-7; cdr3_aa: CASSLAYGTRRRQYF; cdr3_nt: TGTGCCAGCAGCTTAGCATACGGGACACGCCGGCGGCAGTACTTC
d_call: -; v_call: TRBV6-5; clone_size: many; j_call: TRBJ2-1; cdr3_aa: CASSFRDSKQFF; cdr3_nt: TGTGCCAGCAGTTTCCGGGACTCCAAGCAGTTCTTC
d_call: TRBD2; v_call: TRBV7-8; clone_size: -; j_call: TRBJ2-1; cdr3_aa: CASSLAPSGVTTWQGEQFF; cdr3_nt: TGTGCCAGCAGCTTAGCGCCTAGCGGGGTTACCACCTGGCAAGGGGAGCAGTTCTTC
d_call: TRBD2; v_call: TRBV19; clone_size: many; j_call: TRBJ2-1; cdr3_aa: CASRILAGLHNEQFF; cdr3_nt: TGTGCCAGTAGGATACTAGCGGGGTTGCACAATGAGCAGTTCTTC
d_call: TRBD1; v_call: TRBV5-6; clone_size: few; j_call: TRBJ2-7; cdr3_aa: CASKTGVSYEQYF; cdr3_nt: TGTGCCAGTAAAACAGGGGTCTCCTACGAGCAGTACTTC
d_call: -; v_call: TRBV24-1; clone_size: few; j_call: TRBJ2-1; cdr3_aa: CATKQGDEQFF; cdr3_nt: TGTGCCACCAAACAGGGCGATGAGCAGTTCTTC
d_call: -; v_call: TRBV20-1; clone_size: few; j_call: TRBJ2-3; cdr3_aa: CSAVSGFTDTQYF; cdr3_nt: TGCAGTGCGGTATCAGGGTTTACAGATACGCAGTATTTT
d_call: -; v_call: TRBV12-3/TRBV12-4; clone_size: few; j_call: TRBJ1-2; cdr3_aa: CASRGRGRNYGYTF; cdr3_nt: TGTGCCAGCAGGGGCCGGGGGAGGAACTATGGCTACACCTTC
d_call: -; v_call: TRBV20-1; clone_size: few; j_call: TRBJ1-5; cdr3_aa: CSARAGGGANQPQHF; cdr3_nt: TGCAGTGCTAGAGCCGGGGGCGGGGCCAATCAGCCCCAGCATTTT
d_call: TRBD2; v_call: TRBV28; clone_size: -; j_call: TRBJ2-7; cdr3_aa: CASRPRLAGVYEQYF; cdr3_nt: TGTGCCAGCAGACCTCGACTAGCGGGAGTCTACGAGCAGTACTTC
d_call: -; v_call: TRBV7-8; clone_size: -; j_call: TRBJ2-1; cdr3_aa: CASSPRTASYNEQFF; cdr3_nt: TGTGCCAGCTCCCCCCGGACAGCCTCCTACAATGAGCAGTTCTTC